A single sample is the source of the 3 T cell receptor beta chains below, sequenced in a study of T cell changes during pregnancy in multiple sclerosis. Sequenced by immunoSEQ multiplex PCR; TCRdb stores in-frame clones only, minus some. The data contain 90,000 to 95,000 clones, 90% to 95% of them singletons. The sequencing used peripheral blood, collected in the first trimester of pregnancy. The receptors shown here come from a female donor with multiple sclerosis, enrolled in a pregnancy study.

This clone was recorded once. The chain links TRBV19 to TRBJ2-3; 9 nucleotides agree with TRBD1. Germline V gene data show CDR1 as LNHDA and CDR2 as SQIVND (reference sequence). The CDR3 totals 17 residues. V was pared by 5 bases and J by 2 bases, with 11 bases of the junction left unmatched. CDR3: CASSGPTGGIDTDTQYF. For the CDR3, the DNA is TGTGCCAGTAGTGGGCCGACAGGGGGTATCGACACAGATACGCAGTATTTT.

This chain uses TRBV10-3 with TRBJ2-7; a weak D match, TRBD1 (6 bases). This CDR3 is 14 amino acids long. Per the germline V gene, CDR1 is ENHRY and CDR2 is SYGVKD. V was pared by 5 bases and J by 6 bases, with 17 bases between. CDR3 DNA sequence: TGTGCCATCAGTTCCGTCCGGGGCAGGGGCGAGCAGTACTTC. Translated, it gives CAISSVRGRGEQYF.

The chain carries TRBV18 and TRBJ1-6, with TRBD1 as a possible D gene (6 bases). Germline lookup yields CDR1 KGHSH and CDR2 LQKENI. CDR3 size: 15 residues. The V end was cut by 1 base, the J end by 6 bases, with 10 bases between. CDR3 loop: CASSPLDSSNSPLHF. The CDR3 DNA reads TGTGCCAGCTCACCACTGGACAGTAGTAATTCACCCCTCCACTTT.